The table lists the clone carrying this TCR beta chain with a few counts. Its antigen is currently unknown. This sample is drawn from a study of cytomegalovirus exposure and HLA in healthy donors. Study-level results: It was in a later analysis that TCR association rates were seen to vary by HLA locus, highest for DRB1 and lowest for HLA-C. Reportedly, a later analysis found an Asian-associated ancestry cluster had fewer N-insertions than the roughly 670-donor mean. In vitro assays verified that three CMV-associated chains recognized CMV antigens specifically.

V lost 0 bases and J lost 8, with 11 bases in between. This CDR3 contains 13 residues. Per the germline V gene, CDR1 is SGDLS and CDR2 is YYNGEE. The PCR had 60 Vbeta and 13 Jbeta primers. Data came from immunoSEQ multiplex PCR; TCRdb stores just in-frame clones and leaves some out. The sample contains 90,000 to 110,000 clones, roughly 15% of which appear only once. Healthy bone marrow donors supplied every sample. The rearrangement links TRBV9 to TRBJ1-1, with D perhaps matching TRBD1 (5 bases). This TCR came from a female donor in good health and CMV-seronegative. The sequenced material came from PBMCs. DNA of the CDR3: TGTGCCAGCAGCGTAGTCGGCCAGGGAGAAGCTTTCTTT. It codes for CASSVVGQGEAFF.